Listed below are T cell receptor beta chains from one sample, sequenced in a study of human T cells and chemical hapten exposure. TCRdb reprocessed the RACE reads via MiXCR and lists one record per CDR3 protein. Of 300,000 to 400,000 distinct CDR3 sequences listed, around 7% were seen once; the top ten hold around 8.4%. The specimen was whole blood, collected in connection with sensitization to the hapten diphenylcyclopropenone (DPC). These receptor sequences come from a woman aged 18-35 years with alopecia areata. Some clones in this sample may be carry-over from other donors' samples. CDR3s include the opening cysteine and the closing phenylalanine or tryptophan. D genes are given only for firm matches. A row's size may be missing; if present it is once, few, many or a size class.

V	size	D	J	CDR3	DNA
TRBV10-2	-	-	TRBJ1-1	CASVQGNTEAFF	TGCGCCAGCGTGCAGGGCAACACTGAAGCTTTCTTT
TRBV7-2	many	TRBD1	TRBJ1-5	CASSLRQGSQPQHF	TGTGCCAGCAGCTTACGACAGGGAAGTCAGCCCCAGCATTTT
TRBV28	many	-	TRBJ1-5	CASSLWELEQPQHF	TGTGCCAGCAGTTTATGGGAGTTAGAGCAGCCCCAGCATTTT
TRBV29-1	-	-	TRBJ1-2	CSVDSTAGYGYTF	TGCAGCGTTGATTCGACGGCTGGCTATGGCTACACCTTC
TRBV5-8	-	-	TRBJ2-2	CASSLAINRDRPGELFF	TGTGCCAGCAGCTTGGCAATCAACAGGGACCGGCCCGGGGAGCTGTTTTTT
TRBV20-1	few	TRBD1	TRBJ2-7	CSAKYPGQGYEQYF	TGCAGTGCTAAGTATCCGGGACAGGGCTACGAGCAGTACTTC
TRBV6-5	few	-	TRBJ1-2	CASSYRGRGADGYTF	TGTGCCAGCAGTTACCGCGGACGGGGGGCGGATGGCTACACCTTC
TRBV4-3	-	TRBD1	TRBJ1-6	CASSQGAGGLSPLHF	TGCGCCAGCAGCCAAGGGGCAGGGGGTTTATCACCCCTCCACTTT
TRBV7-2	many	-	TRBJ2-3	CASSSQGDTQYF	TGTGCCAGCAGCTCTCAGGGGGATACGCAGTATTTT
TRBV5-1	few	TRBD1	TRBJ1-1	CASSLGTGGNTEAFF	TGCGCCAGCAGCTTGGGAACAGGGGGGAACACTGAAGCTTTCTTT
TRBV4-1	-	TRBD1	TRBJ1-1	CASSRGQGMAEAFF	TGCGCCAGCAGCCGGGGACAGGGGATGGCTGAAGCTTTCTTT
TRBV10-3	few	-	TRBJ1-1	CAISESVQGGTEAFF	TGTGCCATCAGTGAGTCCGTACAGGGAGGGACTGAAGCTTTCTTT
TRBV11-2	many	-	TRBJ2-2	CASSLREQVPGELFF	TGTGCCAGCAGCTTAAGGGAACAAGTTCCCGGGGAGCTGTTTTTT
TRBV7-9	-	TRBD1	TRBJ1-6	CASGSGGGSPLHF	TGTGCCAGCGGATCAGGGGGAGGGTCACCCCTCCACTTT
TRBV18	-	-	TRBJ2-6	CASSPSQARGANVLTF	TGTGCCAGCTCACCAAGCCAAGCGCGGGGGGCCAACGTCCTGACTTTC
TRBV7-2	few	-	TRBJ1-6	CASSLGRVRSYNSPLHF	TGTGCCAGCAGCTTAGGACGGGTTCGGTCCTATAATTCACCCCTCCACTTT
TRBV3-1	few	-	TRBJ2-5	CASSQDEETQYF	TGTGCCAGCAGCCAAGATGAAGAGACCCAGTACTTC
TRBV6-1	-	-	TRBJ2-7	CASGIPGFYEQYF	TGTGCCAGCGGGATTCCTGGTTTCTACGAGCAGTACTTC
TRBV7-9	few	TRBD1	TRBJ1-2	CASRGSQGADYGYTF	TGTGCCAGCAGGGGATCACAGGGGGCAGACTATGGCTACACCTTC
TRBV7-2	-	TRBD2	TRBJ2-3	CASSSRTSGAPSTDTQYF	TGTGCCAGCAGCTCCCGGACTAGCGGGGCCCCAAGCACAGATACGCAGTATTTT
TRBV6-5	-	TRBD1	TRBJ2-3	CASRLQGSFTDTQYF	TGTGCCAGCAGGCTACAGGGGAGCTTCACAGATACGCAGTATTTT
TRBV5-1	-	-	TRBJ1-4	CVSSSGATNEKLFF	TGCGTCAGCAGCTCAGGAGCAACTAATGAAAAACTGTTTTTT
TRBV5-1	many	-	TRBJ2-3	CASSLDYTDTQYF	TGCGCCAGCAGCTTGGACTACACAGATACGCAGTATTTT
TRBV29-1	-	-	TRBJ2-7	CSVDAGDEQYF	TGCAGCGTTGACGCAGGGGACGAGCAGTACTTC
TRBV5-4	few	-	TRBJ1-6	CASSLGQTNNSPLHF	TGTGCCAGCAGCTTAGGACAGACAAATAATTCACCCCTCCACTTT
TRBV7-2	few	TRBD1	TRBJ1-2	CASSLSGTGVQYGYTF	TGTGCCAGCAGCTTATCCGGGACAGGGGTTCAATACGGCTACACCTTC
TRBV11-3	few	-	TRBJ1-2	CASSTRGFGNLKEGYTF	TGTGCCAGCAGCACTAGGGGGTTCGGGAACCTCAAAGAGGGCTACACCTTC
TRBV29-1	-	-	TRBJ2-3	CSVATGQETDTQYF	TGCAGCGTCGCCACGGGGCAGGAGACAGATACGCAGTATTTT
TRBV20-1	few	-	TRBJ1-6	CSARLGNSPLHF	TGCAGTGCTAGACTTGGGAATTCACCCCTCCACTTT